This is a list of T cell receptor beta chains from one sample in a study of shared clonotypes between healthy human individuals. Data came from immunoSEQ multiplex PCR; TCRdb stores just in-frame clones and leaves some out. Seen here are a few million clones, 80% to 95% observed once, and the top ten hold 0.35% to 0.45%. The sample consisted of naive CD4+ T cells from PBMCs. The receptors here all came from a man between 18 and 35 years old in good health. Some clones in this sample may be carry-over from other donors' samples. Each CDR3 is given with its conserved first and last residue. A D gene is named only where the DNA matches it firmly. Only some rows state a clone size, as once, few, many or a class for expanded clones.

>TRBV28|once|TRBJ1-5|.
TGTGCCAGCAGCCGTGGACCTGGTAATCAGCCCCAGCATTTT
CASSRGPGNQPQHF
>TRBV7-6|.|TRBJ1-1|.
TGTGCCAGCAGCTTAGGGGATCGTGGCACTGAAGCTTTCTTT
CASSLGDRGTEAFF
>TRBV5-4|.|TRBJ2-3|.
TGTGCCAGCAGCCTCCTATGGGGCCCGGGAGATACGCAGTATTTT
CASSLLWGPGDTQYF
>TRBV5-1|.|TRBJ2-5|.
TGCGCCAGCAGCTCCGTTTTTAAAGAGACCCAGTACTTC
CASSSVFKETQYF
>TRBV28|.|TRBJ1-4|.
TGTGCCAGCAGACAAGGGGGGGAACCCTATGAAAAACTGTTTTTT
CASRQGGEPYEKLFF
>TRBV5-1|.|TRBJ1-2|TRBD1
TGCGCCAGCAGCTTGGAGACAGGGGCCTATGGCTACACCTTC
CASSLETGAYGYTF
>TRBV5-5|.|TRBJ2-2|.
TGTGCCAGCAGCTTGTTGAGCTGGCCAGGGAGAGCCGGGGAGCTGTTTTTT
CASSLLSWPGRAGELFF
>TRBV6-1|.|TRBJ1-4|.
TGTGCCAGCAGTGAAGTCAGGGACTCAAAACTGTTTTTT
CASSEVRDSKLFF
>TRBV18|.|TRBJ2-7|.
TGTGCCAGCTCATCGACACGGACGGATAACTACGAGCAGTACTTC
CASSSTRTDNYEQYF
>TRBV7-9|.|TRBJ2-7|TRBD2
TGTGCCAGCAGCCGCCGCTTCACTAGCGGGATAAACTACGAGCAGTACTTC
CASSRRFTSGINYEQYF
>TRBV5-4|.|TRBJ2-5|.
TGTGCCAGCAGCATAACTGAGGCGGAGACCCAGTACTTC
CASSITEAETQYF
>TRBV14|.|TRBJ2-2|TRBD2
TGTGCCAGCAGCCGCCAGGGAGGGTCCAACACCGGGGAGCTGTTTTTT
CASSRQGGSNTGELFF
>TRBV5-6|.|TRBJ1-6|.
TGTGCCAGCAGCCCTTTCCGGGCAGGGCATAATTCACCCCTCCACTTT
CASSPFRAGHNSPLHF
>TRBV6-5|.|TRBJ2-1|TRBD2
TGTGCCAGCAGTTATCCCGGACTAGCAGATAATGAGCAGTTCTTC
CASSYPGLADNEQFF
>TRBV5-5|once|TRBJ1-3|TRBD1
TGTGCCAGCAGCTTGGCCCTGGGACAGGTCCCTGGAAACACCATATATTTT
CASSLALGQVPGNTIYF